Listed below are T cell receptor beta chains from one sample, sequenced in a study of radiation and T cells in renal cell carcinoma. Method: immunoSEQ multiplex PCR; TCRdb's copy keeps in-frame clones and lacks some. The top ten clones hold approximately 10% of a sample with roughly 160,000 clones, about 88% of them seen once. Sequences were derived from blood, sampled from a patient whose treatment included radiotherapy and nephrectomy. The receptors were sampled from a woman in her 50s with renal cell carcinoma. The CDR3 runs from the conserved cysteine through the conserved F or W. A D gene is named only where the DNA matches it firmly. For some rows the clone size is stated as once, few or many, or as a class when expanded; others skip it.

DNA: TGCAGCGCCGTACAGGGGCCCGGCTATGGCTACACCTTC; CDR3: CSAVQGPGYGYTF; size: .; D: TRBD1; V: TRBV29-1; J: TRBJ1-2
DNA: TGTGCCAGTAGTATACTAGCAATCGAGCACAATGAGCAGTTCTTC; CDR3: CASSILAIEHNEQFF; size: .; D: .; V: TRBV19; J: TRBJ2-1
DNA: TGTGCCAGCAGCAAAACAGAGGCGCCCCGCTCTGGAAACACCATATATTTT; CDR3: CASSKTEAPRSGNTIYF; size: .; D: .; V: TRBV21-1; J: TRBJ1-3
DNA: TGTGCCGTCCGGGACACACTGTACAATGAGCAGTTCTTC; CDR3: CAVRDTLYNEQFF; size: .; D: .; V: TRBV6-5; J: TRBJ2-1
DNA: TGTGCCAGCAAAAAAGGGGACAGACTTACCTACGAGCAGTACTTC; CDR3: CASKKGDRLTYEQYF; size: .; D: TRBD1; V: TRBV7-2; J: TRBJ2-7
DNA: TGTGCCAGTAGACCACAAATCGACAGGATGGAAGCTTTCTTT; CDR3: CASRPQIDRMEAFF; size: .; D: .; V: TRBV19; J: TRBJ1-1
DNA: TGTGCCAGTATGATCACAGGGAGACCCCAGCAGTTCTTC; CDR3: CASMITGRPQQFF; size: .; D: .; V: TRBV19; J: TRBJ2-1
DNA: TGTGCCTGGAGTGTGTCACCGGGACGGACATATAGCAATCAGCCCCAGCATTTT; CDR3: CAWSVSPGRTYSNQPQHF; size: .; D: .; V: TRBV30; J: TRBJ1-5
DNA: TGTGCCAGCAGCTACGGGACGCGAGACCAAGAGACCCAGTACTTC; CDR3: CASSYGTRDQETQYF; size: .; D: .; V: TRBV7-9; J: TRBJ2-5
DNA: TGTGCCAGCAGGATGGACCTACTCTCTGGAAACACCATATATTTT; CDR3: CASRMDLLSGNTIYF; size: .; D: .; V: TRBV27; J: TRBJ1-3
DNA: TGTGCCATCAGGGGGGGACTACCCGGGGATACGCAGTATTTT; CDR3: CAIRGGLPGDTQYF; size: .; D: TRBD2; V: TRBV10-3; J: TRBJ2-3
DNA: TGTGCCAGCAGCAGCCGCGGGACAGACTTACGCTCCTACGAGCAGTACTTC; CDR3: CASSSRGTDLRSYEQYF; size: .; D: .; V: TRBV13; J: TRBJ2-7
DNA: TGTGCCAGCAGCTTAGCGCTAGGAACCTACGAGCAGTACTTC; CDR3: CASSLALGTYEQYF; size: .; D: .; V: TRBV7-9; J: TRBJ2-7
DNA: TGTGCCAGCAGCGTTCAGGAGTATAATTCACCCCTCCACTTT; CDR3: CASSVQEYNSPLHF; size: .; D: .; V: TRBV6-5; J: TRBJ1-6
DNA: TGTGCCAGCAGCCGCACTACCGGGACTAGCTCCCGTGAGCAGTTCTTC; CDR3: CASSRTTGTSSREQFF; size: .; D: TRBD2; V: TRBV4-2; J: TRBJ2-1
DNA: TGTGCCAGCAGAGGGACGAGGAGCTACAATGAGCAGTTCTTC; CDR3: CASRGTRSYNEQFF; size: once; D: .; V: TRBV6-5; J: TRBJ2-1
DNA: TGTGCCAGCAGCTTAGCCAGGGCTAATGAAAAACTGTTTTTT; CDR3: CASSLARANEKLFF; size: .; D: .; V: TRBV7-9; J: TRBJ1-4
DNA: TGTGCCAGCAGCTTGAGGGGACAGGCTGACTATGGCTACACCTTC; CDR3: CASSLRGQADYGYTF; size: .; D: TRBD1; V: TRBV5-6; J: TRBJ1-2
DNA: TGTGCCAGCAGCTCCCACCCGGGGGCATCTAATGAAAAACTGTTTTTT; CDR3: CASSSHPGASNEKLFF; size: once; D: .; V: TRBV7-2; J: TRBJ1-4
DNA: TGTGCCTGGATCAGGGACAGCCGGAGTAGGAGCAATCAGCCCCAGCATTTT; CDR3: CAWIRDSRSRSNQPQHF; size: .; D: TRBD1; V: TRBV30; J: TRBJ1-5
DNA: TGTGCCAGCAGTGAAGGACAGGGGGGAGCCAAAAACATTCAGTACTTC; CDR3: CASSEGQGGAKNIQYF; size: .; D: TRBD1; V: TRBV25-1; J: TRBJ2-4
DNA: TGTGCCAGCAGTTACGGGGACAGGGTAGGGACCGGGGAGCTGTTTTTT; CDR3: CASSYGDRVGTGELFF; size: .; D: TRBD1; V: TRBV6-5; J: TRBJ2-2
DNA: TGCGCCAGCAGCCAAGGTTGGACTAGCGGATACGAGCAGTACTTC; CDR3: CASSQGWTSGYEQYF; size: .; D: TRBD2; V: TRBV4-1; J: TRBJ2-7
DNA: TGTGCCAGCAGTGAAGTTGACAGGGATGAAAAACTGTTTTTT; CDR3: CASSEVDRDEKLFF; size: once; D: TRBD1; V: TRBV25-1; J: TRBJ1-4
DNA: TGTGCCAGTAGTACCAGCCCTCGACAGGGGGCAGGTTCACCCCTCCACTTT; CDR3: CASSTSPRQGAGSPLHF; size: few; D: TRBD1; V: TRBV19; J: TRBJ1-6
DNA: TGTGCCAGCAGCCGCGGGACACAACAAGAGACCCAGTACTTC; CDR3: CASSRGTQQETQYF; size: .; D: .; V: TRBV4-2; J: TRBJ2-5
DNA: TGTGCCAGCACGAGGTCACTGGACACAGATACGCAGTATTTT; CDR3: CASTRSLDTDTQYF; size: .; D: .; V: TRBV4-2; J: TRBJ2-3
DNA: TGTGCCAGCAGCTCCCAGCAGGCCGCTCAGTCACCCCTCCACTTT; CDR3: CASSSQQAAQSPLHF; size: .; D: .; V: TRBV11-2; J: TRBJ1-6
DNA: TGTGCCAGCAGTCAGCCGGGACAGGAGACGAACACTGAAGCTTTCTTT; CDR3: CASSQPGQETNTEAFF; size: once; D: TRBD1; V: TRBV6-6; J: TRBJ1-1
DNA: TGTGCTAGCAGCTTCGACAGGGACACTGAAGCTTTCTTT; CDR3: CASSFDRDTEAFF; size: .; D: TRBD1; V: TRBV7-7; J: TRBJ1-1
DNA: TGCGCCAGCAGCATGATAGCGGGGGGGAAAGAGACCCAGTACTTC; CDR3: CASSMIAGGKETQYF; size: .; D: TRBD2; V: TRBV10-2; J: TRBJ2-5
DNA: TGTGCCAGTAGTCCATTAAATGGGCCCCAGCATTTT; CDR3: CASSPLNGPQHF; size: .; D: .; V: TRBV19; J: TRBJ1-5
DNA: TGTGCCAGCAGCCTGGGACAGGTGGCAGATACGCAGTATTTT; CDR3: CASSLGQVADTQYF; size: .; D: TRBD1; V: TRBV7-3; J: TRBJ2-3
DNA: TGTGCCAGCAGGGGAGGTGGGTATGGCTACACCTTC; CDR3: CASRGGGYGYTF; size: .; D: .; V: TRBV21-1; J: TRBJ1-2